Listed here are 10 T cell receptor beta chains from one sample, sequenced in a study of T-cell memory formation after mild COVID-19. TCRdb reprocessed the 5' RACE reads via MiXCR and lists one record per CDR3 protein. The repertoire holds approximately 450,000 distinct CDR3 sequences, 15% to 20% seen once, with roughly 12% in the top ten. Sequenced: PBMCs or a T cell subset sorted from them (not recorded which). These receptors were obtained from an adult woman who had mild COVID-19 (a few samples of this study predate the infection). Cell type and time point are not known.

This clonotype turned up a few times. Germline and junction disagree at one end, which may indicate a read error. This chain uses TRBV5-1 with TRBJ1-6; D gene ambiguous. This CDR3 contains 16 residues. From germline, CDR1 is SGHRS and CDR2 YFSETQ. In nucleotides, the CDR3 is TGTGCCAGCAGCTTAGATGGGAGCTCCTATAATTCACCCCTCCACTTT. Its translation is CASSLDGSSYNSPLHF. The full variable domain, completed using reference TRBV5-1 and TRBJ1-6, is KAGVTQTPRYLIKTRGQQVTLSCSPISGHRSVSWYQQTPGQGLQFLFEYFSETQRNKGNFPGRFSGRQFSNSRSEMNVSTLELGDSALYLCASSLDGSSYNSPLHFGNGTRLTVT.

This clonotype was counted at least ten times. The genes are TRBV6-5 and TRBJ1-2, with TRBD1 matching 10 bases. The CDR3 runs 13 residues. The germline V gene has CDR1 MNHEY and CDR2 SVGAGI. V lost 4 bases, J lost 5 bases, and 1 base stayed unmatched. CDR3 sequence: CASSWTGGYGYTF. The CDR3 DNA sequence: TGTGCCAGCAGTTGGACAGGGGGATATGGCTACACCTTC.

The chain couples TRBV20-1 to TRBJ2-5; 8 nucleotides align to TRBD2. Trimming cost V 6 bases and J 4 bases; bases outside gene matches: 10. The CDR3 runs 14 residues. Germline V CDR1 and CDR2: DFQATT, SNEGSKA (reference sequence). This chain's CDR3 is CSAYLSGIGETQYF. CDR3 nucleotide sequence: TGCAGTGCCTACCTTAGCGGGATAGGAGAGACCCAGTACTTC.

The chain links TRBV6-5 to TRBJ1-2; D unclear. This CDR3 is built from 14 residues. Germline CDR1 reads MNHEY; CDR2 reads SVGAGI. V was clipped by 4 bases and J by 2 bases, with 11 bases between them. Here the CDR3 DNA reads TGTGCCAGCAGTTCCGAGTCTTTGAACTATGGCTACACCTTC. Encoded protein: CASSSESLNYGYTF.

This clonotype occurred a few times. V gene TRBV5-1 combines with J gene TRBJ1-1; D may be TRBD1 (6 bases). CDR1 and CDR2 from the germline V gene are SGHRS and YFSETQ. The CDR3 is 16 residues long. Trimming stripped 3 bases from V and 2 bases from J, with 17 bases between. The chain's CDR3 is CASSSGDRRGNTEAFF. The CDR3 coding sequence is TGCGCCAGCAGCTCGGGAGACAGGCGAGGAAACACTGAAGCTTTCTTT.

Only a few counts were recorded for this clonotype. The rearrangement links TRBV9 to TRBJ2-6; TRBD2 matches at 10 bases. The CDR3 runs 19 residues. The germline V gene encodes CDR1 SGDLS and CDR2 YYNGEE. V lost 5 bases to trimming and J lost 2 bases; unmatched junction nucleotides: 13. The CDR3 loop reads CASSLPLAGPPTGANVLTF. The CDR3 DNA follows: TGTGCCAGCAGTCTCCCACTAGCGGGACCGCCGACTGGGGCCAACGTCCTGACTTTC.

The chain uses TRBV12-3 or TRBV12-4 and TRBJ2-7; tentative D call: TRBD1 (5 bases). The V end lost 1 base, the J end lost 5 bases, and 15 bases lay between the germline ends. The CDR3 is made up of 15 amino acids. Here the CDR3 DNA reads TGTGCCAGCAGTTTAGAGGGTATAGGGGCTAACGAGCAGTACTTC. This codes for CASSLEGIGANEQYF.

In DNA form, the CDR3 reads TGCGCCAGCAGCTTCGAACTAGCTTCTTCTAGCACAGATACGCAGTATTTT. It encodes CASSFELASSSTDTQYF. V gene TRBV5-1 combines with J gene TRBJ2-3; weak D call: TRBD2 (6 bases). CDR1 and CDR2 from the germline V gene are SGHRS and YFSETQ. V lost 2 bases and J 0 bases, leaving 16 bases between the germline ends. The CDR3 sequence is 17 residues long.

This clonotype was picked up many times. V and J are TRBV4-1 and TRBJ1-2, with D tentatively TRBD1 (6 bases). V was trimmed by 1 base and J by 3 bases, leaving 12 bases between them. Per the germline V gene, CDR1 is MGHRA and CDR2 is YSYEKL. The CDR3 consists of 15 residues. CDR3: CASSQVPGDYYGYTF. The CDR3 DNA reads TGCGCCAGCAGCCAAGTTCCAGGGGACTACTATGGCTACACCTTC.

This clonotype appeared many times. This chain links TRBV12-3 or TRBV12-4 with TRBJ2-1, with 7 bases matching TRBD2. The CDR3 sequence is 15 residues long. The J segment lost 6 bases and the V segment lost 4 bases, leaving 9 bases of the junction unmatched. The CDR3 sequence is CASSSSGRAPNEQFF. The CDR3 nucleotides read TGTGCCAGCAGTTCCAGTGGGAGGGCCCCCAATGAGCAGTTCTTC.